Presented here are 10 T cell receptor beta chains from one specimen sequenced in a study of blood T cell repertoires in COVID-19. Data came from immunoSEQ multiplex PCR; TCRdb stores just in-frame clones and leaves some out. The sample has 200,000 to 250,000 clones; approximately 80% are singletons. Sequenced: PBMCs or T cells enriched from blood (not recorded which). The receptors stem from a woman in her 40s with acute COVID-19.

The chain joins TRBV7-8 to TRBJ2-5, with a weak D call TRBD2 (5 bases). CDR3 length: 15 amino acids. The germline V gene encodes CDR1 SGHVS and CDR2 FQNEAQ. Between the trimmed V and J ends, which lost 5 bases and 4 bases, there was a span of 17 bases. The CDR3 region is CASSRSNGRGETQYF. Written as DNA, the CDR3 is TGTGCCAGCAGCCGATCGAACGGCCGGGGAGAGACCCAGTACTTC.

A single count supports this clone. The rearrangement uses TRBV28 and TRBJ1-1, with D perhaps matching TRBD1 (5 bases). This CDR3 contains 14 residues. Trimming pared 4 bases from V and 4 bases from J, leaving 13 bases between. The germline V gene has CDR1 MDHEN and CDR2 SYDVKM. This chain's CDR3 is CASSSQDRITEAFF. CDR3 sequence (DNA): TGTGCCAGCAGTTCACAGGATCGGATCACTGAAGCTTTCTTT.

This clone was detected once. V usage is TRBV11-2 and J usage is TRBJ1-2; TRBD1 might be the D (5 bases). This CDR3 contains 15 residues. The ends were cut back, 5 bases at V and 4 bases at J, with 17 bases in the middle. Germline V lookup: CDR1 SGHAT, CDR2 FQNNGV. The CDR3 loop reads CASSRPREDPYGYTF. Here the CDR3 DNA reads TGTGCCAGCAGCCGCCCCAGGGAGGACCCCTATGGCTACACCTTC.

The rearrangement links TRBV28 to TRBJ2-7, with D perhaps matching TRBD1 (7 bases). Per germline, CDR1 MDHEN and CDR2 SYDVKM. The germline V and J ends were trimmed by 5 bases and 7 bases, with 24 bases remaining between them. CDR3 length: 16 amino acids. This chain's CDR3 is CASSAVSWRGLEEQYF. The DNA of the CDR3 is TGTGCCAGCAGTGCGGTGAGCTGGAGGGGGCTTGAAGAGCAGTACTTC.

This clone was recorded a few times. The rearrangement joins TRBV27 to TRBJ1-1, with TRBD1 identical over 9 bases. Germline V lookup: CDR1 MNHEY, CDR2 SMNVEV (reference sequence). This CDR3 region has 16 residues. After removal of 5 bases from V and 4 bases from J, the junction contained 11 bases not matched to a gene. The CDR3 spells CASSLNRGLYGTEAFF. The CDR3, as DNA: TGTGCCAGCAGTCTCAACAGGGGGCTCTATGGCACTGAAGCTTTCTTT.

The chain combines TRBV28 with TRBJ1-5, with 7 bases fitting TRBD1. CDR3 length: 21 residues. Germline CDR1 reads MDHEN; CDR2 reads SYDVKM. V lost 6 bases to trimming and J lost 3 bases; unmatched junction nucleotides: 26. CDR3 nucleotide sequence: TGTGCCAGCAGCTCCCCTTGGGCGGTAGTAAGGGATAGGGGGCTCAATCAGCCCCAGCATTTT. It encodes CASSSPWAVVRDRGLNQPQHF.

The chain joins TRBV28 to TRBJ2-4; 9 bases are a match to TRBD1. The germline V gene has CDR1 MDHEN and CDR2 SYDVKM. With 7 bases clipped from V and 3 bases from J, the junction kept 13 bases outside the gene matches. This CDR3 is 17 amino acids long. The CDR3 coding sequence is TGTGCCAGCAAGGGGACAGGGTTTTCAAAGGACAAAAACATTCAGTACTTC. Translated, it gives CASKGTGFSKDKNIQYF.

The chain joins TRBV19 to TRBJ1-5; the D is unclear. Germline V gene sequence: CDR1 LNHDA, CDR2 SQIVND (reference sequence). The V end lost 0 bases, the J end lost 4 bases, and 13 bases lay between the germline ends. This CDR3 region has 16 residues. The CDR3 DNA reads TGTGCCAGTAGTATAGAGGCGGGCAGGCCAAATCAGCCCCAGCATTTT. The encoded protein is CASSIEAGRPNQPQHF.

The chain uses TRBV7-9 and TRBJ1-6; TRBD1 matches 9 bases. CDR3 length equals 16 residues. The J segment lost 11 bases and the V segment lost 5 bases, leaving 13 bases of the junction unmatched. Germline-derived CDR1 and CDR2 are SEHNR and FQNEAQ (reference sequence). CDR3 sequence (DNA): TGTGCCAGCAGCACCACAGGGGGCTCCAACAGTGCACCCCTCCACTTT. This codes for CASSTTGGSNSAPLHF.

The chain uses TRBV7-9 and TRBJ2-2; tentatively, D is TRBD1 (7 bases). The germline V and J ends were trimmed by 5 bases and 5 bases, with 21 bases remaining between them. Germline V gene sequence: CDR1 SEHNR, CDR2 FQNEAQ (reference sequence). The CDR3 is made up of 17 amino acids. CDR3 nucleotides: TGTGCCAGCAGCCGCATTGGAGGGGGCCTGGGTACCGGGGAGCTGTTTTTT. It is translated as CASSRIGGGLGTGELFF.